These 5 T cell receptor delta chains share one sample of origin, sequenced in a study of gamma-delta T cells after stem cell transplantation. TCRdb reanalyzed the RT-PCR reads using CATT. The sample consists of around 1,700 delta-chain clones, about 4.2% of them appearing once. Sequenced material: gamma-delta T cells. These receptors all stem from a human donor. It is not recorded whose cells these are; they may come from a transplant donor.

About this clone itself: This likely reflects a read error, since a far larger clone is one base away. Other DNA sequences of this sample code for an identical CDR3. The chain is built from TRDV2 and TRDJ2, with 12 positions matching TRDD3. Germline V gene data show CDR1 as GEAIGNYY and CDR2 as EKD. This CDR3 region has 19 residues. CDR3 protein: CACDTVLGDTMALTAQLFF. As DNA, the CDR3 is TGTGCCTGCGACACCGTACTGGGGGATACCATGGCTTTGACAGCACAACTCTTCTTT.

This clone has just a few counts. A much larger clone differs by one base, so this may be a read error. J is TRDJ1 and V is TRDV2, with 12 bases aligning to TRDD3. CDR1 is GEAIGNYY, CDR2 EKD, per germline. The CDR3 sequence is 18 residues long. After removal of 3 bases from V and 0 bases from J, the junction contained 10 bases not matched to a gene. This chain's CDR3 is CACDRVLGDTLYTDKLIF. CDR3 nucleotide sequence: TGTGCCTGTGACCGTGTACTGGGGGATACCCTGTACACCGATAAACTCATCTTT.

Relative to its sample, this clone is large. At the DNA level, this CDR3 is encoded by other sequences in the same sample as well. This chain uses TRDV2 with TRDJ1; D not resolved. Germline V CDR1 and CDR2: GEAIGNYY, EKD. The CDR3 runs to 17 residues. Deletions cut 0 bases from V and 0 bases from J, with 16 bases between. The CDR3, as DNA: TGTGCCTGTGACACCCTTGCTACTCGGCAGAACACCGATAAACTCATCTTT. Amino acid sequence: CACDTLATRQNTDKLIF.

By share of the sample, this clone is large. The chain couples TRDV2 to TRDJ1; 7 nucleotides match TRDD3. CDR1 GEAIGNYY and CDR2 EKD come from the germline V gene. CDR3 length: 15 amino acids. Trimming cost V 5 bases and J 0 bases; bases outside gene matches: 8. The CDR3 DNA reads TGTGCCTGTGTCCCCCTGGGGGGGGACACCGATAAACTCATCTTT. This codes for CACVPLGGDTDKLIF.

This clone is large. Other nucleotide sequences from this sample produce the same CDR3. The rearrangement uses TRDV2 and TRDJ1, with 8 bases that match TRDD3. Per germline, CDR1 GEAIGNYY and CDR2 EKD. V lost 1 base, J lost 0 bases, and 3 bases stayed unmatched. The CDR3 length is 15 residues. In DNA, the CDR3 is TGTGCCTGTGACACACTGGGGGCCAACACCGATAAACTCATCTTT. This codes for CACDTLGANTDKLIF.